The 16 T cell receptor beta chains listed next were all sequenced from one sample in a study of T-cell memory formation after mild COVID-19. TCRdb ran MiXCR on the 5' RACE reads and lists one entry per CDR3 protein. The data show about 290,000 distinct CDR3 sequences, around 17% seen once. The material sequenced was PBMCs or a T cell subset sorted from them (not recorded which). These receptors came from a man aged 18 to 29 who had mild COVID-19 (a few samples of this study predate the infection). Cell type and time point are not known.

V and J are TRBV7-3 and TRBJ2-3; D ambiguous. In germline, CDR1 is SGHTA, CDR2 FQGTGA. This CDR3 contains 12 residues. Deletions cut 1 base from V and 6 bases from J, with 5 bases between. This chain's CDR3 is CASSLMPDTQYF. The CDR3 nucleotides are TGTGCCAGCAGCTTAATGCCGGATACGCAGTATTTT.

The rearrangement uses TRBV7-9 and TRBJ1-4; no reliable D call. CDR1 is SEHNR, CDR2 FQNEAQ, per germline (reference sequence). With 6 bases removed from V and 4 bases from J, the gap between germline ends came to 12 bases. The length of the CDR3 is 14 residues. CDR3 sequence: CASRRGPNNEKLFF. As DNA, the CDR3 is TGTGCCAGCAGAAGAGGACCGAATAATGAAAAACTGTTTTTT.

This rearrangement joins TRBV6-5 to TRBJ1-5; D perhaps matches TRBD1 (5 bases). Germline CDR1 reads MNHEY; CDR2 reads SVGAGI. The CDR3 is made up of 14 amino acids. V gave up 4 bases and J gave up 3 bases, with 10 bases separating them. As DNA, the CDR3 is TGTGCCAGCAGTTCAACAGGATTCAATCAGCCCCAGCATTTT. It codes for CASSSTGFNQPQHF.

This chain connects TRBV5-5 to TRBJ2-1; 16 nucleotides align to TRBD2. Germline trimming cut 7 bases from V and 9 bases from J; bases unmatched to any gene: 7. The CDR3 consists of 15 residues. Germline V gene sequence: CDR1 SGHKS, CDR2 YYEKEE (reference sequence). The CDR3 is CASRLGTSGGGEQFF. CDR3 coding DNA: TGTGCCAGCCGCCTAGGGACTAGCGGGGGGGGTGAGCAGTTCTTC. Full variable domain (rest looked up from reference TRBV5-5 and TRBJ2-1): DAGVTQSPTHLIKTRGQQVTLRCSPISGHKSVSWYQQVLGQGPQFIFQYYEKEERGRGNFPDRFSARQFPNYSSELNVNALLLGDSALYLCASRLGTSGGGEQFFGPGTRLTVL.

This clonotype came up a few times. The chain has TRBV20-1 and TRBJ2-7; 7 bases match TRBD1. V shed 3 bases and J 6 bases; nucleotides not matched to a gene: 5. The germline V gene encodes CDR1 DFQATT and CDR2 SNEGSKA (reference sequence). The CDR3 runs to 12 residues. In DNA form, the CDR3 reads TGCAGTGCTAGTAAGGGGGCAGGCGAGCAGTACTTC. Protein product: CSASKGAGEQYF.

The chain has TRBV7-3 and TRBJ1-6; D is uncertain. This CDR3 contains 13 residues. Trimming shortened V by 2 bases and J by 7 bases, and 6 bases separated the two germline ends. The V gene's germline CDR1 is SGHTA and CDR2 FQGTGA. DNA of the CDR3: TGTGCCAGCAGCTTAGAACCCAATTCACCCCTCCACTTT. This translates into CASSLEPNSPLHF.

This clonotype was counted a few times. CDR3 nucleotides: TGTGCCAGCACCACTCAGGGAAACGGAAACACCATATATTTT. Translating gives CASTTQGNGNTIYF. The chain recombines TRBV7-2 with TRBJ1-3, with D possibly TRBD1 on 5 matching bases. The CDR3 loop spans 14 amino acids. The V end was cut by 7 bases, the J end by 4 bases, with 14 bases between. The germline CDR1 and CDR2 sequences are SGHTA and FQGNSA.

V usage is TRBV5-6 and J usage is TRBJ2-1, with D perhaps given as TRBD1 or TRBD2 (5 bases each). CDR3 size: 13 residues. V shed 4 bases and J shed 7 bases, with 12 bases lying between them. CDR1 SGHDT and CDR2 YYEEEE come from the germline V gene. The DNA of the CDR3 is TGTGCCAGCAGCATTGGGACCCCAAATGAGCAGTTCTTC. Protein sequence: CASSIGTPNEQFF.

Ten or more counts support this clonotype. The J gene is TRBJ2-3, the V gene TRBV12-3 or TRBV12-4; D is unresolved. This CDR3 has 13 residues. Trimming stripped 1 base from V and 7 bases from J, with 9 bases between. The chain's CDR3 is CASSLGPLHTQYF. The CDR3 bases are TGTGCCAGCAGTTTAGGTCCCTTACATACGCAGTATTTT.

This clonotype came up many times. The chain recombines TRBV12-3 or TRBV12-4 with TRBJ2-3; D remains ambiguous. The V end was cut by 7 bases, the J end by 6 bases, with 8 bases between. This CDR3 is 11 amino acids long. The CDR3 spells CASTETDTQYF. DNA for the CDR3: TGTGCCAGCACAGAAACCGATACGCAGTATTTT.

The J gene is TRBJ2-3, the V gene TRBV6-6; D possibly corresponds to TRBD2 (6 bases). Germline loops: CDR1 MNHNY, CDR2 SVGAGI (reference sequence). This CDR3 is built from 15 residues. The germline V and J ends were trimmed by 5 bases and 2 bases, with 14 bases remaining between them. In DNA form, the CDR3 reads TGTGCCAGCAGTGACCGGGACTCTATCACAGATACGCAGTATTTT. Its protein product is CASSDRDSITDTQYF.

This clonotype was observed a handful of times. The DNA for the CDR3 is TGCGCCAGCAGCCAAGATCCGGTAGGGTCGTCGGGTGAGCAGTTCTTC. It specifies CASSQDPVGSSGEQFF. This chain uses TRBV4-3 with TRBJ2-1; D uncertain. This CDR3 comprises 16 residues. Deletions cut 0 bases from V and 9 bases from J, with 18 bases between. Germline V gene data show CDR1 as LGHNA and CDR2 as YSLEER.

The V call is TRBV30, the J call TRBJ2-7, with 8 positions matching TRBD2. The ends lost 4 bases at V and 5 bases at J; junction bases unmatched: 16. Germline V gene data show CDR1 as GTSNPN and CDR2 as SVGIG (reference sequence). There are 16 residues in the CDR3. For the CDR3, the DNA is TGTGCCTGGATCAACTGGGACTCCCTCGGGGGGGACGAGCAGTACTTC. Protein product: CAWINWDSLGGDEQYF.

V gene TRBV20-1 combines with J gene TRBJ2-7, with 8 bases fitting TRBD1. The CDR3 sequence is 15 residues long. CDR1 and CDR2 from the germline V gene are DFQATT and SNEGSKA (reference sequence). Unmatched junction bases numbered 4, after V lost 0 bases and J lost 0 bases. CDR3 amino acids: CSARDPGQGSYEQYF. The CDR3 DNA reads TGCAGTGCTAGAGACCCCGGACAGGGCTCCTACGAGCAGTACTTC.

The chain is built from TRBV3-1 and TRBJ2-1, with D hard to call. The ends were cut back, 1 base at V and 13 bases at J, with 11 bases in the middle. The germline V gene has CDR1 LGHDT and CDR2 YNNKEL (reference sequence). The length of the CDR3 is 12 residues. CDR3 protein: CASSQGTTPQFF. CDR3 bases: TGTGCCAGCAGCCAAGGAACTACCCCCCAGTTCTTC.

The rearrangement joins TRBV7-2 to TRBJ2-7; D is ambiguous. Germline V gene lookup returns CDR1 SGHTA and CDR2 FQGNSA. The CDR3 contains 15 residues. V was pared by 5 bases and J by 4 bases, with 18 bases between. The CDR3 sequence: CASSPQPLSRYEQYF. CDR3 bases: TGTGCCAGCAGCCCCCAGCCTCTTAGCCGGTACGAGCAGTACTTC.